This T cell receptor (beta chain) appears in the sequencing data of a study of cytomegalovirus exposure and HLA in healthy donors. Study observations and caveats: Among the sequence variants, a highly shared cluster was likely an artifact of sequencing.

In regard to this clone: The target antigen is unknown.

The CDR3 totals 15 residues. The germline gives CDR1 MNHEY, CDR2 SMNVEV (reference sequence). The ends were cut back, 4 bases at V and 4 bases at J, with 16 bases in the middle. Amplification used 60 Vbeta primers and 13 Jbeta primers. Using immunoSEQ multiplex PCR, the repertoire was profiled, and TCRdb retains in-frame clones only, with some absent. The table includes some 110,000 clones, 74% detected once. The receptor was derived from a woman between 45 and 60 years old in good health and CMV-seropositive. The chain couples TRBV27 to TRBJ1-2, with a tentative D call TRBD1 (5 bases). The sequenced sample was PBMCs. The CDR3 bases are TGTGCCAGCAGTTCGGTGGACATAAGCTTCTATGGCTACACCTTC. Residues: CASSSVDISFYGYTF.